One and the same sample provided the 8 T cell receptor beta chains below, sequenced in a study of cytomegalovirus exposure and HLA in healthy donors. PCR involved 60 Vbeta and 13 Jbeta primers. The repertoire was sequenced with immunoSEQ multiplex PCR; TCRdb's copy has only in-frame clones and lacks some. The table shows about 160,000 clones, with more than 80% occurring only once. Material for sequencing was PBMCs. These receptors all come from a woman younger than 45 in good health and CMV-seropositive.

The chain has TRBV19 and TRBJ2-2; 11 bases align to TRBD2. CDR1 LNHDA and CDR2 SQIVND come from the germline V gene (reference sequence). Trimming cost V 1 base and J 5 bases; bases outside gene matches: 0. This CDR3 comprises 15 residues. CDR3: CASSIGTSGTGELFF. CDR3 coding DNA: TGTGCCAGTAGTATAGGGACTAGCGGGACCGGGGAGCTGTTTTTT.

This chain uses TRBV7-9 with TRBJ1-1, with 8 bases matching TRBD1. After removal of 4 bases from V and 0 bases from J, the junction contained 7 bases not matched to a gene. Germline-derived CDR1 and CDR2 are SEHNR and FQNEAQ (reference sequence). The CDR3 has 16 residues. The CDR3 protein is CASSSGTGGVNTEAFF. CDR3 bases: TGTGCCAGCAGCTCCGGGACAGGTGGAGTGAACACTGAAGCTTTCTTT.

Regarding this clone: The sample has other DNA sequences that encode this CDR3 too. The chain has TRBV6-1 and TRBJ1-2; D is undetermined. CDR1 MNHNS and CDR2 SASEGT come from the germline V gene. The ends were cut back, 2 bases at V and 4 bases at J, with 8 bases in the middle. The CDR3 consists of 13 residues. The CDR3, as DNA: TGTGCCAGCAGTGAAAGGAGATCCTATGGCTACACCTTC. This sequence encodes CASSERRSYGYTF.

This chain connects TRBV7-9 to TRBJ1-2; TRBD1 matches 7 bases. The CDR3 is 13 amino acids. The germline CDR1 and CDR2 sequences are SEHNR and FQNEAQ (reference sequence). The V segment lost 8 bases and the J segment 5 bases; nucleotides outside the gene matches: 8. CDR3 region: CASGNRDSYGYTF. The CDR3 DNA reads as TGTGCCAGCGGAAACCGGGACAGTTATGGCTACACCTTC.

The chain uses TRBV6-1 and TRBJ1-5; 9 nucleotides agree with TRBD1. V dropped 5 bases and J dropped 2; count of bases not matched to a gene: 4. This CDR3 has 15 amino acids. Germline CDR1 and CDR2: MNHNS and SASEGT. The CDR3 bases are TGTGCCAGCAGTAAGGGACAGGGCGGCAATCAGCCCCAGCATTTT. It is translated as CASSKGQGGNQPQHF.

This clone occurred once. The rearrangement joins TRBV9 to TRBJ2-3; 10 positions agree with TRBD2. Germline V gene sequence: CDR1 SGDLS, CDR2 YYNGEE. Trimming at V came to 4 bases and at J to 4 bases, leaving 3 bases not matched to a gene. This CDR3 region has 14 residues. The CDR3 DNA follows: TGTGCCAGCAGCCCTAGCGGGGGAGCAGATACGCAGTATTTT. Amino acids: CASSPSGGADTQYF.

The chain employs TRBV5-1 and TRBJ2-5, with 10 positions matching TRBD1. The V and J ends lost 5 bases and 6 bases, in that order; junction bases with no gene match: 7. Germline values: CDR1 SGHRS, CDR2 YFSETQ. The CDR3 consists of 14 residues. CDR3: CASRSDRGEKTQYF. CDR3 bases: TGCGCCAGCAGGTCGGACAGGGGGGAAAAGACCCAGTACTTC.

V gene TRBV23-1 combines with J gene TRBJ2-7; perhaps TRBD2 as D (6 bases). TRBV23-1 is noted as an ORF with a role that remains uncertain. The V end was cut by 0 bases, the J end by 6 bases, with 18 bases between. The CDR3 has 16 residues. In DNA, the CDR3 is TGCGCCAGCAGTCAATCGGGGCTGGACGGGGGTGTCGAGCAGTACTTC. It codes for CASSQSGLDGGVEQYF.